This TCR beta chain was recovered during a study of blood T cell repertoires in COVID-19. The CDR3 is 13 residues long. Germline values: CDR1 SGHTA, CDR2 FQGNSA. V lost 7 bases, J lost 3 bases, and 9 bases lay in between. Sequencing was performed with immunoSEQ multiplex PCR; in TCRdb, only in-frame clones are kept and a portion is missing. Found here are approximately 17,000 clones, 70% to 90% of them singletons; the top ten hold 49%. This receptor was obtained from a human donor in a cohort sampled during active COVID-19. Input material: peripheral blood. The chain combines TRBV7-2 with TRBJ2-2; a possible D gene is TRBD1 (6 bases). As DNA, the CDR3 is TGTGCCAGCATTGGACAGCACACCGGGGAGCTGTTTTTT. This encodes CASIGQHTGELFF.